This TCR beta chain was found in a study of shared clonotypes between healthy human individuals. In the study overall: CD4 naive and memory got three plates each, CD8 naive two, CD8 memory one.

It was at deep level that the assay was run. This table comes from immunoSEQ multiplex PCR, and its TCRdb copy is limited to in-frame clones, with some not included. The profile shows 2 million to 2.5 million clones, about 90% of them singletons. The CDR3 spans 15 residues. CDR1 is SNHLY, CDR2 FYNNEI, per germline. The V end lost 0 bases, the J end lost 2 bases, and 5 bases lay between the germline ends. In its sample, this clone was seen once. The target antigen is unknown. Points from the study as a whole: Estimated clonotype richness was generally higher in naive than memory subsets. The sole specimen, blood, was sampled, and tissue repertoires likely differ.

The source material was naive CD4+ T cells from PBMCs. Described subset: CD45RA+ positively selected. This TCR derives from a man between 18 and 29 years old in good health. Some clones in this sample may be carry-over from other donors' samples. The V call is TRBV2, the J call TRBJ2-6, with D unresolved. CDR3 DNA sequence: TGTGCCAGCAGTGAAGCCGGGCCTGGGGCCAACGTCCTGACTTTC. It yields the protein CASSEAGPGANVLTF.